This is a list of T cell receptor beta chains from one sample in a study of regulatory T cells in long-lasting Graves disease. TCRdb re-called the multiplex PCR reads through MiXCR, storing one row per CDR3 protein. The data contain about 420,000 distinct CDR3 sequences, 16% of them seen just once; the ten biggest clones take up under 30%. The sample was also linked to a second study, of T cells in Graves' hyperthyroidism and ophthalmopathy.

The sample consisted of peripheral blood mononuclear cells (PBMCs), taken at new diagnosis, from a patient treated with antithyroid drugs. Every receptor here comes from a woman aged 18-30 years with Graves disease. The CDR3 runs from the conserved cysteine through the conserved F or W. Fields, in order: clone size, D gene, J gene, V gene, CDR3 DNA, CDR3 protein. The D gene is left open where the match is weak. Part of the rows lack a size; the others show once, few, many or a class for expanded clones.

many TRBD2 TRBJ2-1 TRBV18 TGTGCCAGCTCACCACCGGGACTAGCGGGAGCCGATGAGCAGTTCTTC CASSPPGLAGADEQFF
NA NA TRBJ2-1 TRBV7-9 TGTGCCAGCAGCTTAGCGAGGGGCTCCCAAAGCTCCTACAATGAGCAGTTCTTC CASSLARGSQSSYNEQFF
once NA TRBJ2-5 TRBV6-1 TGTGCCAGCAGTCACCGGGCGGGACTTGAGACCCAGTACTTC CASSHRAGLETQYF
few NA TRBJ1-3 TRBV25-1 TGTGCCAGCAGTGGGACAGTATCTGGAAACACCATATATTTT CASSGTVSGNTIYF
many TRBD2 TRBJ2-5 TRBV11-2 TGTGCCAGCAGCTTAGGGGCAGGGAGGGGTGCGGAGACCCAGTACTTC CASSLGAGRGAETQYF
many NA TRBJ2-2 TRBV3-1 TGTGCCAGCAGCCAAAAGGACATCGGGAACACCGGGGAGCTGTTTTTT CASSQKDIGNTGELFF
many NA TRBJ1-2 TRBV29-1 TGCAGCGTTGAGGCGACAGGTGTAAACTATGGCTACACCTTC CSVEATGVNYGYTF
few NA TRBJ1-1 TRBV6-1 TGTGCCAGCCTTACTGGACAGAACTTTGAAGCTTTCTTT CASLTGQNFEAFF
many NA TRBJ1-1 TRBV10-2 TGCGCCAGCAGTGAGCGACGGCTGAACACTGAAGCTTTCTTT CASSERRLNTEAFF
few NA TRBJ1-1 TRBV7-2 TGTGCCAGCGGCTTAAATCTGAAGGGGGTTGAAGCTTTCTTT CASGLNLKGVEAFF
many TRBD2 TRBJ2-3 TRBV7-3 TGTGCCAGCAGCCCGGGGGCGGGAGGGCCCACAGATACGCAGTATTTT CASSPGAGGPTDTQYF
few TRBD2 TRBJ2-3 TRBV27 TGTGCCAGCAGTTTTATTACTAGCGGCACAGATACGCAGTATTTT CASSFITSGTDTQYF
NA NA TRBJ2-1 TRBV3-2 TGTGCCAGCAGCCGACTTTTGTGCGAGGTCTACAATGAGCAGTTCTTC CASSRLLCEVYNEQFF
few TRBD2 TRBJ2-5 TRBV2 TGTGCCAGCGTTATAGCGGGAGGGATTGGTGAGACCCAGTACTTC CASVIAGGIGETQYF
many NA TRBJ1-4 TRBV11-2 TGTGCCAGCAGCTTAGATTACGTTGAAAAACTGTTTTTT CASSLDYVEKLFF
few TRBD1 TRBJ1-1 TRBV18 TGTGCCAGCTCCCAAGGACAGGGAGAGGCTTTCTTT CASSQGQGEAFF
many NA TRBJ2-5 TRBV20-1 TGCAGTGCTAGAGATTTAAGGGGACCAAACCGGGCAGGGTATAGGGAGACCCAGTACTTC CSARDLRGPNRAGYRETQYF
many NA TRBJ1-4 TRBV7-9 TGTGCCAGCAGCTTAGCGCTTCGGGGACTAGGCGATGAAAAACTGTTTTTT CASSLALRGLGDEKLFF